This T cell receptor beta chain was captured by sequencing in a study of cytomegalovirus exposure and HLA in healthy donors. Regarding the study as a whole: It was taken for granted in presence/absence analyses that sequencing depth across donors was roughly uniform. Using a false discovery rate of 0.05, a later analysis showed that about 16,000 TCR beta sequences were associated with HLA alleles. The study labeled 150 to 200 TCR beta chains cytomegalovirus-associated.

The CDR3 is 13 residues long. Trimming at V came to 3 bases and at J to 9 bases, leaving 5 bases not matched to a gene. The germline gives CDR1 SGDLS, CDR2 YYNGEE. Both 60 Vbeta primers and 13 Jbeta primers went into the PCR. Method: immunoSEQ multiplex PCR; TCRdb's copy keeps in-frame clones and lacks some. The sample includes more than 150,000 clones, roughly four fifths of them seen just once. This clone occurred a few times. Its antigen is as yet unknown. The chain links TRBV9 to TRBJ1-4; TRBD1 matches at 7 bases. The TCR originated in a woman aged 30 to 39 in good health and CMV-seronegative. Sequencing input: PBMCs. The chain's CDR3 is CASSAYRGKKLFF. DNA of the CDR3: TGTGCCAGCAGCGCGTACAGGGGTAAAAAACTGTTTTTT.